Sequencing of this T cell receptor beta chain was carried out in a study of blood T cell repertoires in COVID-19. Whole-study context: Both acute and convalescent COVID-19 samples were obtained from the United States, Italy and Spain. PBMCs, B-cell-depleted T cells, or T cells were the source of the cDNA or gDNA that made up the material.

The CDR3 contains 19 residues. With V trimmed by 0 bases and J by 5 bases, 17 bases remained unmatched. Germline V gene data show CDR1 as SGDLS and CDR2 as YYNGEE. In the source study's methods: Amplifying reference gene primers gave estimates of nucleated cell counts. Libraries were prepared by immunoSEQ multiplex PCR; TCRdb keeps only in-frame clonotypes and omits some of them. The D gene and trimming were derived from the DNA, and the V and J assignments and clone size from that table. The sample has just over 650,000 clones; approximately 90% are singletons. The material sequenced was peripheral blood. The sequence was obtained from a woman aged 18-35 years with acute or convalescent COVID-19. The rearrangement joins TRBV9 to TRBJ2-1; 7 positions agree with TRBD2. CDR3 bases: TGTGCCAGCAGCGTAGCTACGTTCCTGGGGGGGACTTCTCACAATGAGCAGTTCTTC. Amino acid sequence: CASSVATFLGGTSHNEQFF.